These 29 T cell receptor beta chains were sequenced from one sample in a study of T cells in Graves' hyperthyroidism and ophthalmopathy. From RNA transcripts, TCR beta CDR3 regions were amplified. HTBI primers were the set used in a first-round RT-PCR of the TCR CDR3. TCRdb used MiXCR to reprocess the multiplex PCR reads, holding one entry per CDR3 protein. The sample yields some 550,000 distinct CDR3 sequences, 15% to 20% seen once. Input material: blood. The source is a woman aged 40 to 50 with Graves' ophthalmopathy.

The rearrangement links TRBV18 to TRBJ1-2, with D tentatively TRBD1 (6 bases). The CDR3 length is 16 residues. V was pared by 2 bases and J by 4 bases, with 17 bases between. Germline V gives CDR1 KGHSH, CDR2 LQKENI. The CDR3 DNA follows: TGTGCCAGCTCACCAGAAGGAGGGGGGACAACCTATGGCTACACCTTC. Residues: CASSPEGGGTTYGYTF.

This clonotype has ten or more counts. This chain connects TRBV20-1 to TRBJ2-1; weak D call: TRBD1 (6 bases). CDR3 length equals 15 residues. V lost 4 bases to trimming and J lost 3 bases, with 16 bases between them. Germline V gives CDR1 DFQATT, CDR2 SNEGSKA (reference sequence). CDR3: CSAKVFEGDYNEQFF. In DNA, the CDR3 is TGCAGTGCTAAGGTCTTCGAGGGGGACTACAATGAGCAGTTCTTC.

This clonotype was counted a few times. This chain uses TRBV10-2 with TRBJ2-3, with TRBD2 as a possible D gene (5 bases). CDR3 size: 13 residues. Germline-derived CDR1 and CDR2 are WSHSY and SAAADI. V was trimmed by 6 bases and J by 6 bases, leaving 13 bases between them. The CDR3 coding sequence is TGCGCCAGCAGCAGGACTGAGCGGGATACGCAGTATTTT. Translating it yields CASSRTERDTQYF.

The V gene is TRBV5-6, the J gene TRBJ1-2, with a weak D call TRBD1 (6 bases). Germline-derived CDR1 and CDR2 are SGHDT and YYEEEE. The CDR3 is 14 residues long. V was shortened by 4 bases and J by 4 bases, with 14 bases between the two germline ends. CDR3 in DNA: TGTGCCAGCAGCCAAGTTACAGGGTTCTATGGCTACACCTTC. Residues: CASSQVTGFYGYTF.

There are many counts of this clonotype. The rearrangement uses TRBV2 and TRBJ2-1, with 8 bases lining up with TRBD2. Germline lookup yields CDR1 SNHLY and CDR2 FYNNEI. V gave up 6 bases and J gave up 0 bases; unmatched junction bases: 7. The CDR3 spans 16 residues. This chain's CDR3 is CASSPTSGASYNEQFF. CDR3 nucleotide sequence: TGTGCCAGCAGCCCCACTAGCGGAGCCTCCTACAATGAGCAGTTCTTC.

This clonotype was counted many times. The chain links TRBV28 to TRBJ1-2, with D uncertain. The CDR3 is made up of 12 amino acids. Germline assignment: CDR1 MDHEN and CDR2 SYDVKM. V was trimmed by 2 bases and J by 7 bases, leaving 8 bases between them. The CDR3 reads CASSLDVAGYTF. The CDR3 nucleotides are TGTGCCAGCAGTTTAGATGTTGCTGGCTACACCTTC.

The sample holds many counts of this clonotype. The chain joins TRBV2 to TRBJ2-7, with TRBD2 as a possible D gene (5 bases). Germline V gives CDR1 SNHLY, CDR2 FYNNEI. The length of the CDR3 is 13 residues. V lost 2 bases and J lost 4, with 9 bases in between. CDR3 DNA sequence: TGTGCCAGCAGTGAAAGGTCGGGGTACGAGCAGTACTTC. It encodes CASSERSGYEQYF.

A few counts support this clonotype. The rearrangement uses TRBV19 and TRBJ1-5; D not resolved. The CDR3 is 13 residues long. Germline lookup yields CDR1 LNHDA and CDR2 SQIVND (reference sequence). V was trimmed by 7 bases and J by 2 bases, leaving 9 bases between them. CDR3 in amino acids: CASIVDRNQPQHF. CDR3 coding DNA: TGTGCCAGTATAGTCGATCGCAATCAGCCCCAGCATTTT.

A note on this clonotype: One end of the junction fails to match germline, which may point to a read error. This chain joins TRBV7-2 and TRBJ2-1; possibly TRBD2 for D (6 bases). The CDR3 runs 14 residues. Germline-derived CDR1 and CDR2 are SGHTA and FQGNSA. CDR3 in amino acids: CASSLGLANNEQLF. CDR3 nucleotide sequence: TGTGCCAGCAGCTTAGGGCTAGCGAACAATGAGCAGCTCTTC.

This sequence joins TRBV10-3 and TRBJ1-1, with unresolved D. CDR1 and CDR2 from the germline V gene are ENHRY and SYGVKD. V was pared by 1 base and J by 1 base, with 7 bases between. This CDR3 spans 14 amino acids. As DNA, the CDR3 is TGTGCCATCAGTGAGTACCAACCGAACACTGAAGCTTTCTTT. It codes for CAISEYQPNTEAFF.

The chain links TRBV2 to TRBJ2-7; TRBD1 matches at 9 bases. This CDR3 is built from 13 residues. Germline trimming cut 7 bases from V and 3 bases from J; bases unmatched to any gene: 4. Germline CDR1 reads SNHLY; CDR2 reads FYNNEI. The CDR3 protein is CASTGQGCYEQYF. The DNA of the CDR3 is TGTGCCAGCACTGGACAGGGGTGCTACGAGCAGTACTTC.

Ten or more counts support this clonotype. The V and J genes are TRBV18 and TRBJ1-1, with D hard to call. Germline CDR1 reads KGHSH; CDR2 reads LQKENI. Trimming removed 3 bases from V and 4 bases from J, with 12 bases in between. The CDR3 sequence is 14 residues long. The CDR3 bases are TGTGCCAGCTCACCTGGGGAAAAAGGCACTGAAGCTTTCTTT. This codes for CASSPGEKGTEAFF.

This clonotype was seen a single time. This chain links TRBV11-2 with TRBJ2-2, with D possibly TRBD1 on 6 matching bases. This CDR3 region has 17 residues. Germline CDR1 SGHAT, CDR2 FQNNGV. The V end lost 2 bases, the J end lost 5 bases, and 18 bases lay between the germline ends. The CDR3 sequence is CASSLLFRGLETGELFF. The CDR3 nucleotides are TGTGCCAGCAGCTTACTTTTCAGGGGCTTGGAGACCGGGGAGCTGTTTTTT.

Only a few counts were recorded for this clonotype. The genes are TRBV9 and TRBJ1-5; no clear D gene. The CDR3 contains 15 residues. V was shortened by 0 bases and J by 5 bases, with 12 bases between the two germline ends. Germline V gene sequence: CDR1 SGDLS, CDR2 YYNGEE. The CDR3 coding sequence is TGTGCCAGCAGCGTAGGCCCAGATGGGGATCAGCCCCAGCATTTT. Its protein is CASSVGPDGDQPQHF.

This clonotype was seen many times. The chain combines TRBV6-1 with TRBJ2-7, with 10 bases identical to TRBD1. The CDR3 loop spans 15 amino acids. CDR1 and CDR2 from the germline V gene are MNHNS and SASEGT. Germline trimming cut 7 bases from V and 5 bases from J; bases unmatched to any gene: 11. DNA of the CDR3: TGTGCCAGCACCTCCCCCGGGACAGGGGCGAACGAGCAGTACTTC. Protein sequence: CASTSPGTGANEQYF.

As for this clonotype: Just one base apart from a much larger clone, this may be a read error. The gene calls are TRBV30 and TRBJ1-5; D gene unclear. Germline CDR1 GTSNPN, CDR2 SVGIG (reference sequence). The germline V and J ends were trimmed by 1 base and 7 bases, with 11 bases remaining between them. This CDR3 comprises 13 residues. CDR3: CAWSGPMGQPQHF. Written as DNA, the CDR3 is TGTGCCTGGAGTGGACCAATGGGGCAGCCCCAGCATTTT.

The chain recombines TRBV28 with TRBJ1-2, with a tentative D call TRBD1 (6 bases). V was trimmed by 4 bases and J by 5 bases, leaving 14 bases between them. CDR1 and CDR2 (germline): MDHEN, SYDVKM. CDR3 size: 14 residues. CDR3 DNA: TGTGCCAGCAGTTGGTCCGGGACACCTTATGGCTACACCTTC. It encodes CASSWSGTPYGYTF.

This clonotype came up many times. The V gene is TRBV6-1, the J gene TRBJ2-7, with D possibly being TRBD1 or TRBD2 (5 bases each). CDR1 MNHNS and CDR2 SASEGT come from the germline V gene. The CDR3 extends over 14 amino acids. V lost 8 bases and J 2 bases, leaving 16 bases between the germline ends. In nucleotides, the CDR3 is TGTGCCAGCGTTTCCGGGGACCCGGCCTACGAGCAGTACTTC. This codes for CASVSGDPAYEQYF.

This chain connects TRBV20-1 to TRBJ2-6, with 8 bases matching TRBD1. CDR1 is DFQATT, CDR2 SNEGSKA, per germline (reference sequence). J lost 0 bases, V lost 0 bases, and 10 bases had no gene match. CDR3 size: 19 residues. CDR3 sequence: CSAREFGQGINSGANVLTF. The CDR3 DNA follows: TGCAGTGCTAGAGAGTTTGGACAGGGAATAAACTCTGGGGCCAACGTCCTGACTTTC.

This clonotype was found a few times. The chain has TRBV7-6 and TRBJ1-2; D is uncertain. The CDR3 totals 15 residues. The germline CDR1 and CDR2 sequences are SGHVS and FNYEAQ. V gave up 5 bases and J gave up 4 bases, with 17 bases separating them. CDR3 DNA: TGTGCCAGCAGCCCAGCGAACAACCCGTCCTATGGCTACACCTTC. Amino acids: CASSPANNPSYGYTF.

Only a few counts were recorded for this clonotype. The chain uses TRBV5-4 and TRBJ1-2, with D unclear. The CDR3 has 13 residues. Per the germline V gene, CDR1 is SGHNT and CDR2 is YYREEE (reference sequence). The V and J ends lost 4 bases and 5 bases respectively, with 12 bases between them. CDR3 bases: TGTGCCAGCAGCATTAACACCGATTATGGCTACACCTTC. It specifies CASSINTDYGYTF. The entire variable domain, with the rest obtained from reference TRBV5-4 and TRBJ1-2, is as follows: ETGVTQSPTHLIKTRGQQVTLRCSSQSGHNTVSWYQQALGQGPQFIFQYYREEENGRGNFPPRFSGLQFPNYSSELNVNALELDDSALYLCASSINTDYGYTFGSGTRLTVV.

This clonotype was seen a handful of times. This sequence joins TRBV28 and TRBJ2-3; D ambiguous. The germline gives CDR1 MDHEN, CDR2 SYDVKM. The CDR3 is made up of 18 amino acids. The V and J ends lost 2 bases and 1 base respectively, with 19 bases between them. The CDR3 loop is CASSLSLPLNRRTDTQYF. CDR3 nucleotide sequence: TGTGCCAGCAGTTTAAGCCTTCCCCTAAACCGACGCACAGATACGCAGTATTTT.

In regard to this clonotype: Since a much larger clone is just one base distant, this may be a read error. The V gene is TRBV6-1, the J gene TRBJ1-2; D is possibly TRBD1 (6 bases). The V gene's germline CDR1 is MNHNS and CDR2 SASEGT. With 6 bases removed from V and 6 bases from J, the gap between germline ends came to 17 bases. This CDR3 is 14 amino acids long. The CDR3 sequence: CASRTIGTRNGYTF. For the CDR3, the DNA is TGTGCCAGCAGAACCATCGGGACAAGGAATGGCTACACCTTC.

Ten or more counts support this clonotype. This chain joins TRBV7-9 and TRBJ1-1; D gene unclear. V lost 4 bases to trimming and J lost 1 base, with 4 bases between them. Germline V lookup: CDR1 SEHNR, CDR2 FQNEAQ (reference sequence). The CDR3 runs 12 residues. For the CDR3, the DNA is TGTGCCAGCAGCTCCTGGAACACTGAAGCTTTCTTT. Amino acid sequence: CASSSWNTEAFF.

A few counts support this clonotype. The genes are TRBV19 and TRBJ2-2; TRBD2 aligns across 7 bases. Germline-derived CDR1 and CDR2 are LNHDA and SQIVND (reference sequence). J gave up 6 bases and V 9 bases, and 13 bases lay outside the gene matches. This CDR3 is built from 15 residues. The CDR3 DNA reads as TGTGCCAGCGATTGGGGGGGACGTCCCCCCGGGGAGCTGTTTTTT. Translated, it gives CASDWGGRPPGELFF.

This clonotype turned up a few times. This CDR3 is CASRDGTGELFF. The CDR3 coding sequence is TGTGCCAGCAGGGACGGCACCGGGGAGCTGTTTTTT. The rearrangement joins TRBV6-1 to TRBJ2-2; D is unclear. Looked up from germline, CDR1 is MNHNS and CDR2 is SASEGT. CDR3 size: 12 residues. V lost 6 bases and J lost 4, with 6 bases in between.

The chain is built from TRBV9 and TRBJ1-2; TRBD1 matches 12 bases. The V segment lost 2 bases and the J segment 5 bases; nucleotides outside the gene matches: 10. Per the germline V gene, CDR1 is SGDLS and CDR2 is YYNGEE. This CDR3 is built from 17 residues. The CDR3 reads CASSVSPGQGAKYGYTF. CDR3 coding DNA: TGTGCCAGCAGCGTGTCCCCGGGACAGGGGGCGAAATATGGCTACACCTTC. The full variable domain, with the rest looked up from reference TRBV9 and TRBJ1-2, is DSGVTQTPKHLITATGQRVTLRCSPRSGDLSVYWYQQSLDQGLQFLIQYYNGEERAKGNILERFSAQQFPDLHSELNLSSLELGDSALYFCASSVSPGQGAKYGYTFGSGTRLTVV.

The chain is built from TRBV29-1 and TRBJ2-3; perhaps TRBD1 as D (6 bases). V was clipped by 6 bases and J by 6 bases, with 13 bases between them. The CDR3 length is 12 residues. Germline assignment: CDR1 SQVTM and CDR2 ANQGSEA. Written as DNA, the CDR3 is TGCAGCGTACGCAGGGGCCTCGATACGCAGTATTTT. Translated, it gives CSVRRGLDTQYF.

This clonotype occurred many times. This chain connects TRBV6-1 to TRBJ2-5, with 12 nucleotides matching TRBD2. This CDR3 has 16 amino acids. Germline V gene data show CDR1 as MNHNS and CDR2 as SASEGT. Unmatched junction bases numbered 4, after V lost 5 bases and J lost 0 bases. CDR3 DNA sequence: TGTGCCAGCAGTCCCTGGACTAGCGGGAACCAAGAGACCCAGTACTTC. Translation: CASSPWTSGNQETQYF.